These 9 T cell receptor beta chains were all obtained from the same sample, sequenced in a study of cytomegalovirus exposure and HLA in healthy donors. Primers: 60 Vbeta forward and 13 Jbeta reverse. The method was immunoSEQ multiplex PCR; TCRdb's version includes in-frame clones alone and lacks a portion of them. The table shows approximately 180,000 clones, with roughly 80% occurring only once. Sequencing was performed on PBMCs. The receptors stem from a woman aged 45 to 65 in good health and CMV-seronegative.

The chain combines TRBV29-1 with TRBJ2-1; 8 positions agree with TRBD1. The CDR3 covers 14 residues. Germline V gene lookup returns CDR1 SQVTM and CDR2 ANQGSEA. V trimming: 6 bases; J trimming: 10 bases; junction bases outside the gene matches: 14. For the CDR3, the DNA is TGCAGCGTCGATCTGACAGGGGTAGGGATAGAGCAGTTCTTC. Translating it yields CSVDLTGVGIEQFF.

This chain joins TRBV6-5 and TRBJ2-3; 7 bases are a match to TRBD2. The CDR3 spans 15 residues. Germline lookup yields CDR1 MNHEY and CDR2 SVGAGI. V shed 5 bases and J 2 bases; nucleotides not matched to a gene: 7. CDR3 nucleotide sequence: TGTGCCAGCAGTCCTACGGGGGGTTCCACAGATACGCAGTATTTT. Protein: CASSPTGGSTDTQYF.

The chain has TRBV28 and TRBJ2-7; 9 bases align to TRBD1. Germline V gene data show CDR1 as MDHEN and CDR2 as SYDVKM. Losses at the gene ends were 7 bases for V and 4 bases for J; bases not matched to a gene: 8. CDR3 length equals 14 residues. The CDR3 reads CASTEGQGRYEQYF. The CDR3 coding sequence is TGTGCCAGCACCGAGGGACAGGGAAGGTACGAGCAGTACTTC.

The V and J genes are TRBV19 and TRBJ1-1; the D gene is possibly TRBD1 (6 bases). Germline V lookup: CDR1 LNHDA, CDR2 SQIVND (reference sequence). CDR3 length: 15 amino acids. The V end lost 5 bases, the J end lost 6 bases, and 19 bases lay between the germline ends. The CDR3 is CASSPQAYSGAEAFF. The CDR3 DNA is TGTGCCAGTAGTCCCCAGGCCTACTCAGGGGCTGAAGCTTTCTTT. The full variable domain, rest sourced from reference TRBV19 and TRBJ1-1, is DGGITQSPKYLFRKEGQNVTLSCEQNLNHDAMYWYRQDPGQGLRLIYYSQIVNDFQKGDIAEGYSVSREKKESFPLTVTSAQKNPTAFYLCASSPQAYSGAEAFFGQGTRLTVV.

CDR3 nucleotides: TGCGCCAGCAGCTTGGTGGGAGGGCCGGCAGATACGCAGTATTTT. Translating gives CASSLVGGPADTQYF. This rearrangement joins TRBV5-1 to TRBJ2-3; 7 bases fit TRBD2. The CDR3 consists of 15 residues. Germline lookup yields CDR1 SGHRS and CDR2 YFSETQ. The ends lost 0 bases at V and 4 bases at J; junction bases unmatched: 5. The full variable domain, its missing parts supplied by reference TRBV5-1 and TRBJ2-3, is KAGVTQTPRYLIKTRGQQVTLSCSPISGHRSVSWYQQTPGQGLQFLFEYFSETQRNKGNFPGRFSGRQFSNSRSEMNVSTLELGDSALYLCASSLVGGPADTQYFGPGTRLTVL.

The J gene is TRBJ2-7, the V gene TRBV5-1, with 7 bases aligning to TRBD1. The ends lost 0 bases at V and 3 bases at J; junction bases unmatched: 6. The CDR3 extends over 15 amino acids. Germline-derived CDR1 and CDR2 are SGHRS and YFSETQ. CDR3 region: CASSLGGRQGYEQYF. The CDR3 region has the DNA TGCGCCAGCAGCTTGGGGGGAAGACAGGGCTACGAGCAGTACTTC.

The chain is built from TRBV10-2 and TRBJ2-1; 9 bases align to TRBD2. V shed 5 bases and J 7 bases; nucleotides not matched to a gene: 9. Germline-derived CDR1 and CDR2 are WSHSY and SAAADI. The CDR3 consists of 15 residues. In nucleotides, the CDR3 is TGCGCCAGCAGTCTCCTCGGCGGGGGGGGAAATGAGCAGTTCTTC. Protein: CASSLLGGGGNEQFF.

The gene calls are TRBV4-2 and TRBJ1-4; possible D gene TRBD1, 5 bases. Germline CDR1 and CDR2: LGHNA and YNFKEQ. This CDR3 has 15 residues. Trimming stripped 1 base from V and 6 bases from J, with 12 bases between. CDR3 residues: CASSQAGGLDEKLFF. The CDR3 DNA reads TGTGCCAGCAGCCAAGCCGGGGGTCTGGATGAAAAACTGTTTTTT.

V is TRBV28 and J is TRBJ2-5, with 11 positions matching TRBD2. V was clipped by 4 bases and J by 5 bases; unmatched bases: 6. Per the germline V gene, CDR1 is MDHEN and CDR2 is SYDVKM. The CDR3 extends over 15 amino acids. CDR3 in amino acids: CASSYRTSGSETQYF. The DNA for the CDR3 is TGTGCCAGCAGTTACCGTACTAGCGGGAGTGAGACCCAGTACTTC.